This entry concerns a single TCR beta chain. CD8+ and CD4+ T cells from blood underwent TCR beta sequencing, which was carried out in a high-throughput format. This sample is part of a study of CD8 T cells in Susac syndrome. V was trimmed by 3 bases and J by 7 bases, leaving 13 bases between them. The germline gives CDR1 DFQATT, CDR2 SNEGSKA (reference sequence). The CDR3 has 13 amino acids. Random hexamers were used to reverse transcribe an amount of roughly 0.5 to 1 ug RNA. Using its own MiXCR run on the immunoSEQ multiplex PCR reads, TCRdb lists one record per CDR3 protein. The sample consists of 75,000 to 95,000 distinct CDR3 sequences, 96% of them appearing once.

This receptor was taken from a human donor with Susac syndrome. V and J are TRBV20-1 and TRBJ1-5; D remains ambiguous. The specimen sequenced was CD8+ T cells from PBMCs. The chain's CDR3 is CSASLTGGQPQHF. DNA of the CDR3: TGCAGTGCTAGTCTCACTGGAGGGCAGCCCCAGCATTTT.